Presented here are 21 T cell receptor beta chains from one specimen sequenced in a study of T cell responses to AZD1222 COVID-19 vaccine. The repertoire was sequenced with immunoSEQ multiplex PCR; TCRdb's copy has only in-frame clones and lacks some. The table lists tens of thousands of clones, around 89% of them singletons. The sequences come from peripheral blood, collected 28 days after the second AZD1222 dose. The origin of the receptors is an adult who received the AZD1222 COVID-19 vaccine.

This clone was observed a few times. This sequence joins TRBV6-2 or TRBV6-3 and TRBJ2-7; no firm D call. In germline, CDR1 is MNHEY, CDR2 SVGEGT. V was trimmed by 6 bases and J by 2 bases, leaving 14 bases between them. The CDR3 length is 14 residues. CDR3 DNA: TGTGCCAGCAGCCGCCCGTTCGTGCCCTACGAGCAGTACTTC. Translation gives CASSRPFVPYEQYF.

The rearrangement joins TRBV24-1 to TRBJ1-5, with 7 bases fitting TRBD1. The junction had 8 bases not matched to a gene; V was cut back by 9 bases and J by 4 bases. Germline CDR1 KGHDR, CDR2 SFDVKD. This CDR3 region has 14 residues. DNA of the CDR3: TGTGCCACCCATGCCGACAGGGTGAATCAGCCCCAGCATTTT. This gives the protein CATHADRVNQPQHF.

The chain carries TRBV11-1 and TRBJ1-2; TRBD1 agrees at 9 bases. The germline V gene encodes CDR1 SGHAT and CDR2 FQDESV (reference sequence). The CDR3 consists of 14 residues. Trimming cost V 1 base and J 5 bases; bases outside gene matches: 2. CDR3 coding DNA: TGTGCCAGCAGCTTAGGGACAGGGGAGTATGGCTACACCTTC. Translating gives CASSLGTGEYGYTF.

The V gene is TRBV11-2, the J gene TRBJ2-4, with D possibly being TRBD1 or TRBD2 (5 bases each). The CDR3 length is 17 residues. V lost 5 bases and J 0 bases, leaving 17 bases between the germline ends. CDR1 is SGHAT, CDR2 FQNNGV, per germline. This CDR3 reads CASSPIGATLAKNIQYF. CDR3 bases: TGTGCCAGCAGCCCCATCGGGGCCACACTAGCCAAAAACATTCAGTACTTC. The full variable domain, rest sourced from reference TRBV11-2 and TRBJ2-4, is EAGVAQSPRYKIIEKRQSVAFWCNPISGHATLYWYQQILGQGPKLLIQFQNNGVVDDSQLPKDRFSAERLKGVDSTLKIQPAKLEDSAVYLCASSPIGATLAKNIQYFGAGTRLSVL.

CDR3 sequence: CASTPGDTEAFF. The CDR3 region has the DNA TGTGCCAGCACGCCTGGGGACACTGAAGCTTTCTTT. The chain links TRBV19 to TRBJ1-1; D not resolved. V lost 9 bases and J lost 3, with 11 bases in between. This CDR3 comprises 12 residues. The V gene's germline CDR1 is LNHDA and CDR2 SQIVND (reference sequence). Full variable domain (remainder filled in from reference TRBV19 and TRBJ1-1): DGGITQSPKYLFRKEGQNVTLSCEQNLNHDAMYWYRQDPGQGLRLIYYSQIVNDFQKGDIAEGYSVSREKKESFPLTVTSAQKNPTAFYLCASTPGDTEAFFGQGTRLTVV.

The rearrangement uses TRBV30 and TRBJ1-2; maybe TRBD1 (5 bases). This CDR3 has 13 residues. CDR1 is GTSNPN, CDR2 SVGIG, per germline (reference sequence). Trimming took off 0 bases at V and 4 bases at J, with 9 bases between the two ends. CDR3: CAWSVGGGYGYTF. The CDR3 DNA reads TGTGCCTGGAGTGTGGGCGGGGGCTATGGCTACACCTTC.

The chain carries TRBV7-8 and TRBJ2-7; D call uncertain. With 1 base removed from V and 0 bases from J, the gap between germline ends came to 7 bases. Per germline, CDR1 SGHVS and CDR2 FQNEAQ. The CDR3 contains 14 residues. The CDR3 nucleotides are TGTGCCAGCAGCTTAGGAAGGAGCTCCTACGAGCAGTACTTC. Its protein is CASSLGRSSYEQYF.

As concerns this clone: The conserved phenylalanine or tryptophan is not found at the CDR3 terminus, so this likely reflects a read error. No DNA is shown, since the ends of the CDR3 on it are uncertain; the CDR3 is the one TCRdb lists. The V gene is TRBV6-5, the J gene TRBJ1-2; the table calls TRBD1, which could not be checked here. Including both end residues, the CDR3 is 12 amino acids long. Germline loops: CDR1 MNHEY, CDR2 SVGAGI. CDR3 loop: CASSYSGHLEES.

The chain joins TRBV2 to TRBJ1-2, with 7 nucleotides matching TRBD1. This CDR3 has 12 amino acids. The trim removed 5 bases at V and 4 bases at J, leaving 1 base unmatched. Germline-derived CDR1 and CDR2 are SNHLY and FYNNEI. CDR3 in amino acids: CASSRDSYGYTF. Here the CDR3 DNA reads TGTGCCAGCAGTCGGGACAGCTATGGCTACACCTTC.

The chain uses TRBV4-1 and TRBJ1-1; D ambiguous. The CDR3 extends over 14 amino acids. V lost 1 base and J lost 6, with 12 bases in between. Germline CDR1 reads MGHRA; CDR2 reads YSYEKL. The CDR3 reads CASSQGVGGSEAFF. The CDR3 DNA reads TGCGCCAGCAGCCAAGGTGTCGGAGGGTCTGAAGCTTTCTTT.

V usage is TRBV20-1 and J usage is TRBJ1-1; no definite D call. This CDR3 spans 10 amino acids. Trimming removed 0 bases at V and 10 bases at J, with 6 bases between. Germline V gene sequence: CDR1 DFQATT, CDR2 SNEGSKA (reference sequence). In nucleotides, the CDR3 is TGCAGTGCTAGAGATGGGCCAGCTTTCTTT. It is translated as CSARDGPAFF.

The chain recombines TRBV6-5 with TRBJ2-1; 12 bases are shared with TRBD2. The CDR3 sequence is 15 residues long. Trimming removed 6 bases from V and 2 bases from J; junction bases left unmatched: 2. In germline, CDR1 is MNHEY, CDR2 SVGAGI. The CDR3 DNA follows: TGTGCCAGCAGAGGGACTAGCGGGCCCTACAATGAGCAGTTCTTC. It is translated as CASRGTSGPYNEQFF.

The count of this clone is one. V and J are TRBV5-6 and TRBJ1-1; D is perhaps TRBD1 (6 bases). Trimming stripped 4 bases from V and 6 bases from J, with 16 bases between. Germline CDR1 SGHDT, CDR2 YYEEEE. The CDR3 loop spans 14 amino acids. CDR3: CASSPLPGGAEAFF. The CDR3 nucleotides are TGTGCCAGCAGCCCCCTCCCGGGGGGCGCTGAAGCTTTCTTT.

The chain combines TRBV27 with TRBJ1-1, with no clear D. Germline values: CDR1 MNHEY, CDR2 SMNVEV (reference sequence). The V gene lost 6 bases and the J gene lost 2 bases, with 22 bases spanning the gap. This CDR3 has 17 amino acids. CDR3 nucleotides: TGTGCCAGCAGCCCCGGGTCGGCGAGTCTGGCAAACACTGAAGCTTTCTTT. Translating it yields CASSPGSASLANTEAFF.

The chain combines TRBV15 with TRBJ2-5; D tentatively fits TRBD1 or TRBD2 (6 bases each). Germline V gene data show CDR1 as LNHNV and CDR2 as YYDKDF (reference sequence). V shed 1 base and J shed 12 bases, with 12 bases lying between them. This CDR3 is 12 amino acids long. The CDR3 sequence is CATSRVSGDKYF. The CDR3, as DNA: TGTGCCACCAGCAGAGTTTCGGGGGACAAGTACTTC.

This chain connects TRBV27 to TRBJ2-3; D tentatively reads TRBD1 or TRBD2 (5 bases each). Germline V gene lookup returns CDR1 MNHEY and CDR2 SMNVEV (reference sequence). V was cut by 3 bases and J by 3 bases, with 16 bases left in between. This CDR3 has 16 amino acids. The CDR3 region is CASSFRPGPRTDTQYF. In DNA, the CDR3 is TGTGCCAGCAGTTTCAGGCCGGGGCCCCGGACAGATACGCAGTATTTT.

This clone has only one observation. The chain uses TRBV12-3 or TRBV12-4 and TRBJ2-7; the D gene is possibly TRBD1 (6 bases). The CDR3 runs 13 residues. V lost 2 bases and J lost 6, with 11 bases in between. DNA for the CDR3: TGTGCCAGCAGTTTAATAGAAGGGGGCGAGCAGTACTTC. This encodes CASSLIEGGEQYF.

The V and J genes are TRBV6-5 and TRBJ1-2; weak D call: TRBD1 (5 bases). Trimming removed 0 bases from V and 0 bases from J, with 11 bases in between. The CDR3 consists of 16 residues. The V gene's germline CDR1 is MNHEY and CDR2 SVGAGI. CDR3 sequence (DNA): TGTGCCAGCAGTTACTCTGGTAACAGGCCTAACTATGGCTACACCTTC. This encodes CASSYSGNRPNYGYTF.

This chain links TRBV28 with TRBJ2-5, with TRBD1 as a possible D gene (6 bases). Germline CDR1 is MDHEN and CDR2 is SYDVKM. V lost 1 base to trimming and J lost 7 bases, with 22 bases between them. This CDR3 is built from 17 residues. CDR3 region: CASSLYTLRGRFGTQYF. CDR3 sequence (DNA): TGTGCCAGCAGTTTATATACCCTCAGGGGTAGGTTTGGGACCCAGTACTTC.

The sample holds a few counts of this clone. The chain has TRBV10-3 and TRBJ1-1, with 7 bases that match TRBD1. In germline, CDR1 is ENHRY, CDR2 SYGVKD. The CDR3 is 16 amino acids. Trimming at V came to 2 bases and at J to 5 bases, leaving 11 bases not matched to a gene. CDR3 region: CAISEPNTGEGTEAFF. The CDR3 DNA reads as TGTGCCATCAGTGAGCCCAATACAGGGGAAGGGACTGAAGCTTTCTTT.

In its sample, this clone was seen once. This chain links TRBV9 with TRBJ1-1; no clear D. This CDR3 comprises 13 residues. V was trimmed by 0 bases and J by 6 bases, leaving 9 bases between them. CDR1 is SGDLS and CDR2 is YYNGEE in the germline V gene. The CDR3 loop is CASSVVGRAEAFF. Here the CDR3 DNA reads TGTGCCAGCAGCGTAGTTGGTAGAGCTGAAGCTTTCTTT.